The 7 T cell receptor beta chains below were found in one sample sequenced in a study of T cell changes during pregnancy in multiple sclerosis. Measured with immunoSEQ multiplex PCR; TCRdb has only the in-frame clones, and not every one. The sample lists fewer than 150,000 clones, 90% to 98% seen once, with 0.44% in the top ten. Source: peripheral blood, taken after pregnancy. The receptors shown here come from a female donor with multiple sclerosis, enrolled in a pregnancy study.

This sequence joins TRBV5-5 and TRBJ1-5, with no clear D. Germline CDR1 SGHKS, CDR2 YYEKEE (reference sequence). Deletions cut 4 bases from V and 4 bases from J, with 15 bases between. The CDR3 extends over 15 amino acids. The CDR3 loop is CASSASGSKNQPQHF. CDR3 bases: TGTGCCAGCAGCGCCTCCGGGTCAAAAAATCAGCCCCAGCATTTT.

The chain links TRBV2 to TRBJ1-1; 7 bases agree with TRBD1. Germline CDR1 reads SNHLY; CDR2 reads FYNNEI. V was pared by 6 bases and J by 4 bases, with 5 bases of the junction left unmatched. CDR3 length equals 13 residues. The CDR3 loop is CASSEGQPTEAFF. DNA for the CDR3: TGTGCCAGCAGCGAGGGACAGCCCACTGAAGCTTTCTTT.

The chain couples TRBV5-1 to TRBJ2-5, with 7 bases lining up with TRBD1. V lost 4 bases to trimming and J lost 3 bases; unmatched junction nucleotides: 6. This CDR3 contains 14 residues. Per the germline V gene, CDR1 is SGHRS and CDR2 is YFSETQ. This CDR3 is CASSPTGLKETQYF. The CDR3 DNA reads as TGCGCCAGCAGCCCGACAGGGTTGAAAGAGACCCAGTACTTC.

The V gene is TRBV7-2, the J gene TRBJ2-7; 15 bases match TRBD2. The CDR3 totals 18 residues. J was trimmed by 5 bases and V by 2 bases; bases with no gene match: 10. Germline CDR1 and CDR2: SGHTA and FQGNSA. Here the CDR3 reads CASSLSSTGLAGGNEQYF. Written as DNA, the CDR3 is TGTGCCAGCAGCTTAAGCAGTACGGGACTAGCGGGAGGTAACGAGCAGTACTTC.

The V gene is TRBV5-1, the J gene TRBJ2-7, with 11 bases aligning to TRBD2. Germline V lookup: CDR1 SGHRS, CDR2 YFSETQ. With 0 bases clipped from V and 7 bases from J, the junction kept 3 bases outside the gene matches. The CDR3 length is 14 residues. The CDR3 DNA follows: TGCGCCAGCAGCTTGGAACTAGCGGGAGATGAGCAGTACTTC. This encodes CASSLELAGDEQYF.

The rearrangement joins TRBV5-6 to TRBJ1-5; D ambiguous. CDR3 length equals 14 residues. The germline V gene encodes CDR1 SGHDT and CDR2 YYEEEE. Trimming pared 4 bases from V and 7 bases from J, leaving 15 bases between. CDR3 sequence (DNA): TGTGCCAGCAGCCCAATCTCAGGCGAGCAGCCCCAGCATTTT. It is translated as CASSPISGEQPQHF.

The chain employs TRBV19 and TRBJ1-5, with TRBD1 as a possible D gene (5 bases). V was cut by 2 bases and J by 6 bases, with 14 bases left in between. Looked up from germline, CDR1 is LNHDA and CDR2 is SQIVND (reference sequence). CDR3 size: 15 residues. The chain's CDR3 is CASSITRGRGQPQHF. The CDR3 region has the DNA TGTGCCAGTAGTATAACAAGGGGTAGGGGTCAGCCCCAGCATTTT.